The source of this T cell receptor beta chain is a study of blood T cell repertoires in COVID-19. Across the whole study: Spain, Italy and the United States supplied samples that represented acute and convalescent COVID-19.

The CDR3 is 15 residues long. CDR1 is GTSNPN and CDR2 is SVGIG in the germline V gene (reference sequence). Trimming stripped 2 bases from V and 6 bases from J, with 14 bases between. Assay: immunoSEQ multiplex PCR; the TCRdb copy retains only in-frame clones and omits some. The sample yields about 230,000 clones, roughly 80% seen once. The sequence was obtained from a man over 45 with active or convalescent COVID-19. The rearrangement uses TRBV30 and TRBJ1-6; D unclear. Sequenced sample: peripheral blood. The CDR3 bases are TGTGCCTGGAGTCCTCGGAGAGGGAGTAATTCACCCCTCCACTTT. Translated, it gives CAWSPRRGSNSPLHF.